The 22 T cell receptor beta chains below were found in one sample sequenced in a study of T cells in women clearing cervical HPV infection. Profiling relied on immunoSEQ multiplex PCR, and the TCRdb table lists in-frame clones only, not all of them. The table for this sample gives more than 40,000 clones. Sequencing used blood buffy coat. These receptors all come from a woman between 18 and 69 years old with a cervical HPV16 infection that either progressed to CIN3+ or cleared (not recorded which).

A note on this clone: The read terminates 3 residues before the CDR3 end, so the remaining end is supplied by the germline J gene. The V gene is TRBV20-1, the J gene TRBJ1-1; D not resolved. Trimming removed 0 bases from V and 4 bases from J, with 6 bases in between. This CDR3 is 12 amino acids long. CDR1 and CDR2 (germline): DFQATT, SNEGSKA (reference sequence). The CDR3 bases that were read are TGCAGTGCTAGAGATCAATTCACTGAA. Its protein is CSARDQFTE. In full, the CDR3 is CSARDQFTEAFF.

CDR3 region: CSATDSRGGWDSPLHF. The CDR3 DNA, read in part, is TGCAGTGCTACCGACTCTAGGGGGGGGTGGGACTCACCC. The rearrangement links TRBV20-1 to TRBJ1-6, with D perhaps TRBD1 (6 bases). With the read ending 3 residues before the CDR3 end, the germline J gene is used to fill in that end. CDR1 DFQATT and CDR2 SNEGSKA come from the germline V gene (reference sequence). This CDR3 spans 16 amino acids. With 4 bases removed from V and 10 bases from J, the gap between germline ends came to 23 bases.

About this clone itself: The DNA ends 3 residues before the CDR3 does, and the rest of the CDR3 is filled in from the germline J gene. The rearrangement links TRBV5-1 to TRBJ2-7; 9 nucleotides match TRBD1. The V and J ends lost 3 bases and 3 bases, in that order; junction bases with no gene match: 4. CDR3 length equals 14 residues. The germline gives CDR1 SGHRS, CDR2 YFSETQ. CDR3 sequence reads: CASSSTGGLYEQYF. The sequenced CDR3 bases are TGCGCCAGCAGCTCAACAGGGGGCCTCTACGAG. The variable domain in full, with the rest retrieved from reference TRBV5-1 and TRBJ2-7, is KAGVTQTPRYLIKTRGQQVTLSCSPISGHRSVSWYQQTPGQGLQFLFEYFSETQRNKGNFPGRFSGRQFSNSRSEMNVSTLELGDSALYLCASSSTGGLYEQYFGPGTRLTVT.

Worth noting for this clone: The observed sequence ends 3 residues before the CDR3 terminus, with the missing tail filled in from the germline J gene. The chain combines TRBV11-2 with TRBJ1-6, with 7 bases identical to TRBD1. Germline V gives CDR1 SGHAT, CDR2 FQNNGV. The length of the CDR3 is 14 residues. The ends lost 8 bases at V and 6 bases at J; junction bases unmatched: 7. The DNA read from the CDR3 is TGTGCCAGCGGTCCGGGACAGAGTAATTCACCC. Encoded protein: CASGPGQSNSP. In full, the CDR3 is CASGPGQSNSPLHF.

About this clone itself: The CDR3 goes on 3 residues after the read ends, and that part is filled in from the germline J gene. V gene TRBV5-5 combines with J gene TRBJ1-1; a weak D match, TRBD1 (6 bases). Trimming cost V 0 bases and J 0 bases, with 9 bases left between them. CDR1 and CDR2 (germline): SGHKS, YYEKEE (reference sequence). The CDR3 has 15 residues. The covered CDR3 bases are TGTGCCAGCAGCTTGGCCGGGACATTGAACACTGAA. Its protein product is CASSLAGTLNTE. The full-length CDR3 reads as CASSLAGTLNTEAFF.

Comments on this clone: From the germline J gene comes the end of the CDR3, since the read stops 3 residues before it. The chain uses TRBV29-1 and TRBJ2-4; 7 bases fit TRBD2. J lost 0 bases, V lost 5 bases, and 7 bases had no gene match. Germline V lookup: CDR1 SQVTM, CDR2 ANQGSEA. This CDR3 has 15 residues. The CDR3 DNA, read in part, is TGCAGCGTTCAAGTTGGGGGGGTAGCCAAAAACATT. It translates to CSVQVGGVAKNI. The entire CDR3 is CSVQVGGVAKNIQYF. The full variable domain, rest sourced from reference TRBV29-1 and TRBJ2-4, is SAVISQKPSRDICQRGTSLTIQCQVDSQVTMMFWYRQQPGQSLTLIATANQGSEATYESGFVIDKFPISRPNLTFSTLTVSNMSPEDSSIYLCSVQVGGVAKNIQYFGAGTRLSVL.

A note on this clone: Coverage ceases 3 residues before the CDR3 finishes, and the germline J gene fills in the end. The chain combines TRBV7-9 with TRBJ2-3, with TRBD2 matching 7 bases. The V gene's germline CDR1 is SEHNR and CDR2 FQNEAQ (reference sequence). The CDR3 length is 15 residues. V trimming: 4 bases; J trimming: 1 base; junction bases outside the gene matches: 5. The CDR3 here is CASSSLAGGTDTQYF. CDR3 bases read: TGTGCCAGCAGCTCCCTGGCGGGGGGCACAGATACG.

As concerns this clone: From the germline J gene comes the end of the CDR3, since the read stops 3 residues before it. The chain uses TRBV11-1 and TRBJ2-7; D gene uncertain. CDR3 size: 14 residues. V dropped 2 bases and J dropped 0 bases, with 8 bases sitting between them. Germline V lookup: CDR1 SGHAT, CDR2 FQDESV (reference sequence). The sequenced part of the CDR3 DNA is TGTGCCAGCAGCTTATTGGCCACCTCCTACGAG. It translates to CASSLLATSYE. The complete CDR3 protein is CASSLLATSYEQYF.

Notes on this clone: The sequence runs out 3 residues before the end of the CDR3; the remainder is reconstructed from the germline J gene. The chain uses TRBV7-3 and TRBJ2-6; D unclear. The V gene lost 7 bases and the J gene lost 0 bases, with 4 bases spanning the gap. The germline gives CDR1 SGHTA, CDR2 FQGTGA. There are 13 residues in the CDR3. The sequenced part of the CDR3 DNA is TGTGCCAGCAAAGGCTCTGGGGCCAACGTC. This sequence encodes CASKGSGANV. The whole CDR3 protein is CASKGSGANVLTF.

As regards this clone: The read ends 3 residues before the CDR3 terminus; that terminus is restored from the germline J gene. This chain uses TRBV18 with TRBJ2-7; possible D gene TRBD2, 5 bases. The CDR3 extends over 15 amino acids. Between the trimmed V and J ends, which lost 3 bases and 0 bases, there was a span of 12 bases. The germline gives CDR1 KGHSH, CDR2 LQKENI. The CDR3 loop reads CASSPAPGNSYEQYF. Partial CDR3 DNA: TGTGCCAGCTCACCCGCGCCGGGGAACTCCTACGAG. Full variable domain (missing parts from reference TRBV18 and TRBJ2-7): NAGVMQNPRHLVRRRGQEARLRCSPMKGHSHVYWYRQLPEEGLKFMVYLQKENIIDESGMPKERFSAEFPKEGPSILRIQQVVRGDSAAYFCASSPAPGNSYEQYFGPGTRLTVT.

A note on this clone: The CDR3 end lies 3 residues beyond the end of the read and is filled in from the germline J gene. The chain links TRBV20-1 to TRBJ2-3; 7 bases match TRBD1. V shed 2 bases, J shed 3 bases, and the junction held 5 bases outside the gene matches. The germline V gene encodes CDR1 DFQATT and CDR2 SNEGSKA (reference sequence). This CDR3 contains 14 residues. Partial CDR3 DNA: TGCAGTGCTAGAAGACAGGGTCGGACAGATACG. Protein product: CSARRQGRTDT. The whole CDR3 sequence is CSARRQGRTDTQYF.

Concerning this clone: With the read ending 3 residues before the CDR3 end, the germline J gene is used to fill in that end. The V gene is TRBV5-1, the J gene TRBJ2-7; 9 nucleotides match TRBD2. There are 14 residues in the CDR3. V trimming: 4 bases; J trimming: 4 bases; junction bases outside the gene matches: 6. Germline V gene lookup returns CDR1 SGHRS and CDR2 YFSETQ. This CDR3 is CASSRRTSEYEQYF. The DNA read from the CDR3 is TGCGCCAGCAGCCGTCGGACTAGCGAGTACGAG.

On this clone: The germline gene is not matched at one end of the junction; a read error may be the cause. The CDR3 end lies 3 residues beyond the end of the read and is filled in from the germline J gene. The chain is built from TRBV7-2 and TRBJ1-2, with unresolved D. Germline loops: CDR1 SGHTA, CDR2 FQGNSA. This CDR3 contains 12 residues. The CDR3 DNA, read in part, is TGTGCCGGCAGCCTTACTAGCTATGGC. It translates to CAGSLTSYG. The complete CDR3 protein is CAGSLTSYGYTF. Using reference TRBV7-2 and TRBJ1-2 for the parts outside the CDR3, the full variable domain is GAGVSQSPSNKVTEKGKDVELRCDPISGHTALYWYRQSLGQGLEFLIYFQGNSAPDKSGLPSDRFSAERTGGSVSTLTIQRTQQEDSAVYLCAGSLTSYGYTFGSGTRLTVV.

In regard to this clone: The read falls 3 residues short of the CDR3 end, and the missing part is taken from the germline J gene. V gene TRBV5-1 combines with J gene TRBJ2-7; 8 bases are shared with TRBD2. CDR1 and CDR2 (germline): SGHRS, YFSETQ. The length of the CDR3 is 14 residues. V shed 0 bases and J 3 bases; nucleotides not matched to a gene: 2. The part of the CDR3 DNA that was read is TGCGCCAGCAGCTTGGCGGGGGGGCACTACGAG. Its translation: CASSLAGGHYE. The full CDR3 protein reads CASSLAGGHYEQYF.

Regarding this clone: The CDR3 extends 3 residues past the end of the read, so its final part is completed from the germline J gene. V is TRBV7-2 and J is TRBJ1-1, with 7 bases aligning to TRBD1. V trimming: 5 bases; J trimming: 1 base; junction bases outside the gene matches: 7. Germline V gene sequence: CDR1 SGHTA, CDR2 FQGNSA. The CDR3 loop spans 15 amino acids. CDR3 bases read: TGTGCCAGCAGCGGGGAGGGACAGTCGAACACTGAA. Amino acid sequence: CASSGEGQSNTE. The entire CDR3 reads CASSGEGQSNTEAFF.

A remark on this clone: At one end, the junction sequence differs from germline, possibly due to a read error. The CDR3 is cut off 3 residues early in the read; its end comes from the germline J gene. The chain has TRBV6-1 and TRBJ2-2, with TRBD2 matching over 11 bases. The CDR3 has 19 residues. The germline gives CDR1 MNHNS, CDR2 SASEGT. Partial CDR3 DNA: TGTGCCAGCAGTGAATATCGACTAGCGGGGCTAACGAAGACCGGGGAG. This sequence encodes CASSEYRLAGLTKTGE. The entire CDR3 protein reads CASSEYRLAGLTKTGELFF.

With respect to this clone: Read coverage stops 3 residues before the CDR3 terminus; the germline J gene supplies the remainder. This chain connects TRBV7-2 to TRBJ2-2; 8 bases map to TRBD1. The CDR3 loop spans 14 amino acids. CDR1 is SGHTA, CDR2 FQGNSA, per germline. The CDR3 is CASSPDRGNEKLFF. CDR3 DNA, as far as it was read: TGTGCCAGCAGCCCTGACAGGGGTAATGAAAAG.

About this clone: The CDR3 end lies 3 residues beyond the end of the read and is filled in from the germline J gene. The J gene is TRBJ2-1, the V gene TRBV29-1, with 9 positions matching TRBD1. The CDR3 has 13 amino acids. The V gene end was trimmed by 5 bases and the J gene end by 9 bases; junction bases not matched to a gene: 8. The germline gives CDR1 SQVTM, CDR2 ANQGSEA. The part of the CDR3 DNA that was read is TGCAGCGTTAGGGGACAGGGAATTCGTGAG. Its protein is CSVRGQGIRE. The full CDR3 is CSVRGQGIREQFF.

Remarks on this clone: The DNA ends 3 residues before the CDR3 does, and the rest of the CDR3 is filled in from the germline J gene. The rearrangement joins TRBV19 to TRBJ2-1; 15 nucleotides line up with TRBD2. V lost 4 bases and J lost 1; bases outside the gene matches: 2. Per the germline V gene, CDR1 is LNHDA and CDR2 is SQIVND (reference sequence). The CDR3 is 17 amino acids. Partial CDR3 DNA: TGTGCCAGTAGTAACGGACTAGCGGGGGGGTCCTACAATGAG. This sequence encodes CASSNGLAGGSYNE. The whole CDR3 sequence is CASSNGLAGGSYNEQFF. Looking up the rest from reference TRBV19 and TRBJ2-1 gives the full variable domain: DGGITQSPKYLFRKEGQNVTLSCEQNLNHDAMYWYRQDPGQGLRLIYYSQIVNDFQKGDIAEGYSVSREKKESFPLTVTSAQKNPTAFYLCASSNGLAGGSYNEQFFGPGTRLTVL.

As concerns this clone: The CDR3 end lies 3 residues beyond the end of the read and is filled in from the germline J gene. V gene TRBV6-1 combines with J gene TRBJ1-4; a possible D gene is TRBD1 (6 bases). CDR1 is MNHNS and CDR2 is SASEGT in the germline V gene. With 3 bases removed from V and 4 bases from J, the gap between germline ends came to 15 bases. The CDR3 is made up of 16 amino acids. The CDR3 protein is CASSDPLTGYNEKLFF. The sequenced part of the CDR3 DNA is TGTGCCAGCAGTGATCCCCTGACAGGTTATAATGAAAAA.

CDR3 amino acids: CASSTTGLETQYF. CDR3 bases read: TGCGCCAGCAGCACCACGGGACTAGAGACG. The J gene is TRBJ2-3, the V gene TRBV5-1, with 8 bases lining up with TRBD2. With the read ending 3 residues before the CDR3 end, the germline J gene is used to fill in that end. Germline CDR1 and CDR2: SGHRS and YFSETQ. This CDR3 is 13 amino acids long.

Regarding this clone: The read ends 3 residues before the CDR3 terminus; that terminus is restored from the germline J gene. The rearrangement links TRBV7-7 to TRBJ2-3; TRBD1 is a possible D gene (6 bases). In germline, CDR1 is SSHAT, CDR2 FNYEAQ (reference sequence). This CDR3 spans 15 amino acids. The CDR3 reads CASSLRQGYQETQYF. Partial CDR3 DNA: TGTGCCAGCAGCTTAAGGCAGGGGTACCAAGAGACG.